The rows below give T cell receptor beta chains drawn from one sample of a study of cytomegalovirus exposure and HLA in healthy donors. TCRdb's table, derived via immunoSEQ multiplex PCR, lists solely in-frame clones and lacks some. This sample has about 59,000 clones; about 81% occur once, and the top ten carry roughly 7%. The sequenced material came from PBMCs. The receptor set was obtained from a man aged 30 to 45 in good health and CMV-seropositive. CDR3s include the opening cysteine and the closing phenylalanine or tryptophan. Clone size is not always given. Where it is, it says once, few, many or a class for expanded clones.

TRBJ1-1 | TRBV7-9 | NA | CSSSGGGTEAFF
TRBJ1-1 | TRBV19 | NA | CASPTSGQWTEAFF
TRBJ1-2 | TRBV5-4 | NA | CASSWGGGDPNYGYTF
TRBJ2-2 | TRBV7-3 | NA | CASSGTGPPGELFF
TRBJ1-1 | TRBV6-5 | few | CASTPRGFRTEAFF
TRBJ2-1 | TRBV4-3 | few | CASSQDRGQGVRNEQFF
TRBJ1-1 | TRBV29-1 | NA | CSVKGKVSWRAFF
TRBJ1-2 | TRBV5-1 | NA | CASTPDPDRIWSYGYTF
TRBJ2-7 | TRBV28 | NA | CASRQPGTGVAYEQYF
TRBJ2-1 | TRBV9 | NA | CASSERNSGQYNEQFF
TRBJ2-7 | TRBV28 | NA | CATLEGAPYEQYF
TRBJ1-1 | TRBV28 | NA | CASSLTVRNTEAFF
TRBJ1-5 | TRBV19 | NA | CASSIGQGFDQPQHF
TRBJ1-1 | TRBV7-2 | NA | CASSLDSSNTEAFF
TRBJ1-1 | TRBV6-6 | NA | CASIPTGNTEAFF
TRBJ1-6 | TRBV28 | NA | CASSPRRPVAGVGSPLHF
TRBJ2-1 | TRBV6-4 | NA | CASSESGGANEQFF
TRBJ1-1 | TRBV20-1 | NA | CSAEGVTEAFF
TRBJ2-1 | TRBV5-6 | few | CASSQTGGGEQFF
TRBJ1-4 | TRBV12-2 | NA | CASRSNRTGVGEKLFF
TRBJ2-5 | TRBV5-4 | NA | CASSSRGGGETQYF
TRBJ2-3 | TRBV5-1 | NA | CASSFLAGGTDTQYF
TRBJ1-1 | TRBV5-4 | few | CASSVWTGGTEAFF